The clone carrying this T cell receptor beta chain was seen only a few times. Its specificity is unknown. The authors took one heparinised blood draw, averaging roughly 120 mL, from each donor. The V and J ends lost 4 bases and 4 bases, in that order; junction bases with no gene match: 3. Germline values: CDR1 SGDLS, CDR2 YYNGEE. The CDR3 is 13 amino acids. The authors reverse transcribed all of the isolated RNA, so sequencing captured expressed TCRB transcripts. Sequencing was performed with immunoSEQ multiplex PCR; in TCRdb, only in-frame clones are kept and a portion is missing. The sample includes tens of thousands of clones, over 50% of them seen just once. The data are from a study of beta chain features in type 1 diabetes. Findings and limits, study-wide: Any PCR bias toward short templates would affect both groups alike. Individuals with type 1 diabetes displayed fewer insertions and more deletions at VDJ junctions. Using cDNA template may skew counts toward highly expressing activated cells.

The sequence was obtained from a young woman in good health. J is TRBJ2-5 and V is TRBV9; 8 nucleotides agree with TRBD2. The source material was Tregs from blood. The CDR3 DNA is TGTGCCAGCAGCCCCGGGACTAGAGAGACCCAGTACTTC. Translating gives CASSPGTRETQYF.